This T cell receptor beta chain was identified in a study of blood T cell repertoires in COVID-19. In the authors' workflow: By means of reference gene primer amplification, nucleated cell counts were estimated. Profiling relied on immunoSEQ multiplex PCR, and the TCRdb table lists in-frame clones only, not all of them. That table furnishes V, J and clone size, whereas the DNA furnished D and trimming. The repertoire has some 71,000 clones, 84% of them found once; the top ten carry around 24%. Germline CDR1 reads SGHVS; CDR2 reads FNYEAQ. CDR3 length: 15 amino acids. V shed 5 bases and J shed 5 bases, with 13 bases lying between them.

Sequenced input: peripheral blood. The J gene is TRBJ1-6, the V gene TRBV7-6; a weak D match, TRBD1 (6 bases). The receptor was isolated from a woman aged 50 to 60 with acute or convalescent COVID-19. The CDR3 loop is CASSKGQLDNSPLHF. CDR3 nucleotide sequence: TGTGCCAGCAGCAAGGGACAACTCGATAATTCACCCCTCCACTTT.